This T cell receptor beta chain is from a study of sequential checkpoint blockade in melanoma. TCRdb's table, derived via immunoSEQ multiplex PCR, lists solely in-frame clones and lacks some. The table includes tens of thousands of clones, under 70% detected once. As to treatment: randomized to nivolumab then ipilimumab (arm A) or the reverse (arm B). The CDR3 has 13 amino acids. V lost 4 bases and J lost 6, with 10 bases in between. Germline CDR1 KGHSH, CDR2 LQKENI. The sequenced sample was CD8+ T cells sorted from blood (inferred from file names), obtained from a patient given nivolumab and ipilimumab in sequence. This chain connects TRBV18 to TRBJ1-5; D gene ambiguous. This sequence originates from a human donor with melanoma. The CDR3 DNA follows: TGTGCCAGCTCACGGGAGTCAGCTCAGCCCCAGCATTTT. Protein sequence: CASSRESAQPQHF.